A selection of T cell receptor beta chains follows, all from one sample in a study of shared clonotypes between healthy human individuals. Sequencing was performed with immunoSEQ multiplex PCR; in TCRdb, only in-frame clones are kept and a portion is missing. The repertoire holds roughly 1,500,000 clones, with approximately 98.5% as singletons. Input material: naive CD4+ T cells sorted from blood. Receptors originate from a man under 40 in good health. Both conserved end residues are part of each CDR3. Each record gives: V gene, D gene, clone size, J gene, CDR3 DNA, CDR3 protein. The D gene is left open where the match is weak. Size values are once, few and many counts, or a class for expanded clones, and some rows have none.

>TRBV19|TRBD1|once|TRBJ1-1
TGTGCCAGTAGGAGGACAGGGCGATCGAACACTGAAGCTTTCTTT
CASRRTGRSNTEAFF
>TRBV7-2|TRBD2|NA|TRBJ2-3
TGTGCCAGCAGCCCAGTGATCGGGGGGATCACAGATACGCAGTATTTT
CASSPVIGGITDTQYF
>TRBV7-9|TRBD2|NA|TRBJ2-7
TGTGCCAGCAGCCCACAACCGGGGGGGGCTTACTTC
CASSPQPGGAYF
>TRBV11-2|TRBD2|NA|TRBJ2-7
TGTGCCAGCAGCACCTATGCGCTAGCGGGACCCCCCGAGCAGTACTTC
CASSTYALAGPPEQYF
>TRBV18|TRBD2|NA|TRBJ2-7
TGTGCCAGCTCAACTCTAGCGGGACAAACCTACGAGCAGTACTTC
CASSTLAGQTYEQYF
>TRBV2|NA|NA|TRBJ2-5
TGTGCCAGCAGGGGGGGAAGAGAAGAGACCCAGTACTTC
CASRGGREETQYF
>TRBV5-4|NA|NA|TRBJ2-7
TGTGCCAGCAGCTTGGCCCAGGGTCCCTACGAGCAGTACTTC
CASSLAQGPYEQYF
>TRBV7-3|TRBD2|NA|TRBJ2-1
TGTGCCAGCAGCGCGGGACTAGGGGTTAATGAGCAGTTCTTC
CASSAGLGVNEQFF
>TRBV28|TRBD1|NA|TRBJ1-5
TGTGCCAGTGGGACAGGGCTTCAGCCCCAGCATTTT
CASGTGLQPQHF
>TRBV4-1|NA|NA|TRBJ2-3
TGCGCCAGCAGCCCCTCCCCCCGGGATGGGCAGTATTTT
CASSPSPRDGQYF
>TRBV4-3|NA|NA|TRBJ2-1
TGCGCCAGCAGCCAAGAAAATCTAGGGCACAATGAGCAGTTCTTC
CASSQENLGHNEQFF
>TRBV5-4|NA|NA|TRBJ1-2
TGTGCCAGCAGCTTGGTGCCAAACTATGGCTACACCTTC
CASSLVPNYGYTF
>TRBV5-1|NA|NA|TRBJ1-5
TGCGCCAGCAGCTCCGCCCTGGGGTCCCAGCGGACAGTGGATCAGCCCCAGCATTTT
CASSSALGSQRTVDQPQHF
>TRBV6-6|NA|NA|TRBJ2-1
TGTGCCAGCAGTCGAAGCCTTGAGCAGTTCTTC
CASSRSLEQFF
>TRBV5-4|NA|once|TRBJ2-1
TGTGCCAGCAGCGCACCGAAGGGTTCCTACAATGAGCAGTTCTTC
CASSAPKGSYNEQFF
>TRBV7-8|TRBD2|NA|TRBJ2-1
TGTGCCAGCGGTGATATCGGGAGGGCCGGGAATGAGCAGTTCTTC
CASGDIGRAGNEQFF
>TRBV2|NA|NA|TRBJ2-1
TGTGCCAGCAGTGAAAGCGGCGGGAACGACCCCGAATACAATGAGCAGTTCTTC
CASSESGGNDPEYNEQFF
>TRBV7-9|TRBD1|NA|TRBJ1-5
TGTGCCAGCAGCTTATCAGGGGGAGGAACAGACTTCAATCAGCCCCAGCATTTT
CASSLSGGGTDFNQPQHF
>TRBV6-1|NA|NA|TRBJ2-5
TGTGCCAGCAAACGAGGAGAGACCCAGTACTTC
CASKRGETQYF
>TRBV9|TRBD2|NA|TRBJ2-1
TGTGCCAGCAGCGTTATCGGGGGGAAGCAGTTCTTC
CASSVIGGKQFF
>TRBV28|TRBD2|NA|TRBJ2-2
TGTGCCAGCAGTTTACTAGCGGGATCCCCCGGGGAGCTGTTTTTT
CASSLLAGSPGELFF
>TRBV2|NA|NA|TRBJ2-3
TGTGCCAGCAGCACCCAGATCACAGATACGCAGTATTTT
CASSTQITDTQYF
>TRBV10-3|NA|NA|TRBJ1-4
TGTGCCACCGGCCGACAGGCCCTTAATGAAAAACTGTTTTTT
CATGRQALNEKLFF
>TRBV6-1|NA|NA|TRBJ2-7
TGTGCCAGCAGTGCGGACACTGGGCTATACGAGCAGTACTTC
CASSADTGLYEQYF
>TRBV19|NA|NA|TRBJ1-5
TGTGCCAGTAGAGGAGGACCCCTCGTCGAACCCCAGCATTTT
CASRGGPLVEPQHF
>TRBV27|NA|NA|TRBJ2-1
TGTGCCAGCAGTTTACTGGCGCCGGGTGGTGAGCAGTTCTTC
CASSLLAPGGEQFF
>TRBV10-1|TRBD1|NA|TRBJ2-7
TGCGCCAGCAGTGAGGCCACAGGGGTGGACGAGCAGTACTTC
CASSEATGVDEQYF
>TRBV18|NA|NA|TRBJ2-1
TGTGCCAGCTCACCATCACTGGGTGGTAATGAGCAGTTCTTC
CASSPSLGGNEQFF
>TRBV7-6|NA|once|TRBJ1-3
TGTGCCAGCAGCTTAGAAGCAGGCGGGGGATCTGGAAACACCATATATTTT
CASSLEAGGGSGNTIYF
>TRBV9|NA|NA|TRBJ1-1
TGTGCCAGCAGCGTAGCGGCAGGTACTGAAGCTTTCTTT
CASSVAAGTEAFF
>TRBV19|NA|NA|TRBJ1-2
TGTGCCAGTGGACGAGGCATGAGGTCCTATGGCTACACCTTC
CASGRGMRSYGYTF
>TRBV5-1|NA|NA|TRBJ2-1
TGCGCCAGCCGCGACCCAGGAGAAGACAATGAGCAGTTCTTC
CASRDPGEDNEQFF
>TRBV5-1|TRBD1|once|TRBJ1-3
TGCGCCAGCAGCAGATGGGGAGGACAGGGAAACTCTGGAAACACCATATATTTT
CASSRWGGQGNSGNTIYF
>TRBV28|NA|NA|TRBJ1-2
TGTGCCAGCAGTTCTGGTTTCGGCTACACCTTC
CASSSGFGYTF
>TRBV9|NA|NA|TRBJ2-3
TGTGCCAGCAGCGTGGGACCTGGCGGGACTACAGATACGCAGTATTTT
CASSVGPGGTTDTQYF
>TRBV7-8|TRBD2|NA|TRBJ2-1
TGTGCCAGCAGCAAGGGACTAGCGGGAGACAATGAGCAGTTCTTC
CASSKGLAGDNEQFF